Shown below are 7 T cell receptor beta chains from a single sample sequenced in a study of identical twins. Via MiXCR, TCRdb re-called the 5' RACE reads, giving one row per CDR3 protein. The sample has approximately 590,000 distinct CDR3 sequences, just under 10% seen once. The data were also submitted as part of a second study, on yellow fever vaccine responses in identical twins.

Sequenced input: PBMCs. These receptors were taken from a woman between 18 and 30 years old in good health.

This clonotype was seen once. The chain has TRBV7-2 and TRBJ2-2; D not resolved. CDR1 is SGHTA, CDR2 FQGNSA, per germline. The length of the CDR3 is 14 residues. The V gene lost 1 base and the J gene lost 5 bases, with 8 bases spanning the gap. CDR3 region: CASSLVRLTGELFF. CDR3 nucleotide sequence: TGTGCCAGCAGCTTAGTTCGGTTAACCGGGGAGCTGTTTTTT.

In regard to this clonotype: The DNA is left out, because the CDR3 cannot be placed on it with certainty; the CDR3 is given as TCRdb lists it. The chain links TRBV6-1 to TRBJ2-1. Both ends counted, the CDR3 spans 15 residues. Germline values: CDR1 MNHNS, CDR2 SASEGT. The CDR3 here is CALKSYLCTFNEQFF.

The chain combines TRBV2 with TRBJ2-2; D ambiguous. The CDR3 is made up of 12 amino acids. Deletions cut 8 bases from V and 5 bases from J, with 9 bases between. Germline V gene data show CDR1 as SNHLY and CDR2 as FYNNEI. CDR3 sequence (DNA): TGTGCCAGCGTTCTGGGGACCGGGGAGCTGTTTTTT. Translated: CASVLGTGELFF.

This clonotype was observed a handful of times. The J gene is TRBJ2-1, the V gene TRBV29-1; 8 bases map to TRBD1. CDR1 is SQVTM, CDR2 ANQGSEA, per germline. V lost 6 bases and J lost 13; bases outside the gene matches: 5. This CDR3 is 10 amino acids long. The CDR3: CSVGTGPQFF. Here the CDR3 DNA reads TGCAGCGTCGGGACAGGACCACAGTTCTTC.

Many counts were recorded for this clonotype. The rearrangement uses TRBV5-1 and TRBJ2-2; no clear D gene. CDR3 length equals 14 residues. Between the trimmed V and J ends, which lost 0 bases and 5 bases, there was a span of 8 bases. Germline CDR1 SGHRS, CDR2 YFSETQ. The CDR3 is CASSLDLLTGELFF. The CDR3 DNA is TGCGCCAGCAGCTTGGACCTACTTACCGGGGAGCTGTTTTTT.

The V call is TRBV7-2, the J call TRBJ2-1; D is possibly TRBD1 or TRBD2 (6 bases each). Germline lookup yields CDR1 SGHTA and CDR2 FQGNSA. V lost 4 bases, J lost 7 bases, and 20 bases lay in between. CDR3 length equals 16 residues. CDR3 nucleotide sequence: TGTGCCAGCAGCTCGGACCCGGGGGCAGTATTGAATGAGCAGTTCTTC. This encodes CASSSDPGAVLNEQFF.

There are many counts of this clonotype. The chain couples TRBV3-1 to TRBJ2-1, with a weak D call TRBD1 (6 bases). Trimming took off 4 bases at V and 9 bases at J, with 10 bases between the two ends. The CDR3 is 12 amino acids. CDR1 and CDR2 (germline): LGHDT, YNNKEL (reference sequence). The CDR3 DNA follows: TGTGCCAGCAGCCTGGGACAAGGTGAGCAGTTCTTC. Translating gives CASSLGQGEQFF.